These 3 T cell receptor beta chains were sequenced from one sample in a study of shared clonotypes between healthy human individuals. Repertoires were generated with immunoSEQ multiplex PCR, while TCRdb's copy carries only in-frame clones and drops some. The table includes some 1.4 million clones, 96% detected once. Sample: naive CD4+ T cells sorted from blood. Subset noted: CD45RA+ positively selected. The receptor set was obtained from a man in his thirties or forties in good health.

Comments on this clone: The identical CDR3 is also encoded by other nucleotide sequences in the sample. The rearrangement joins TRBV18 to TRBJ2-7; D is undetermined. The CDR3 runs 12 residues. Germline values: CDR1 KGHSH, CDR2 LQKENI. V was pared by 3 bases and J by 3 bases, with 6 bases between. This CDR3 reads CASSPNIYEQYF. DNA for the CDR3: TGTGCCAGCTCACCGAATATCTACGAGCAGTACTTC. The full variable domain, rest sourced from reference TRBV18 and TRBJ2-7, is NAGVMQNPRHLVRRRGQEARLRCSPMKGHSHVYWYRQLPEEGLKFMVYLQKENIIDESGMPKERFSAEFPKEGPSILRIQQVVRGDSAAYFCASSPNIYEQYFGPGTRLTVT.

This rearrangement joins TRBV5-4 to TRBJ2-3; the D gene is possibly TRBD1 (6 bases). This CDR3 region has 14 residues. Germline V CDR1 and CDR2: SGHNT, YYREEE (reference sequence). The V gene lost 3 bases and the J gene lost 2 bases, with 10 bases spanning the gap. This CDR3 reads CASSSRTDTDTQYF. DNA for the CDR3: TGTGCCAGCAGCTCGAGGACAGACACAGATACGCAGTATTTT.

This chain connects TRBV21-1 to TRBJ2-3; the tabulated D call, TRBD1, remains unverified against the DNA. TRBV21-1 corresponds to a pseudogene. The CDR3 has 15 residues. In nucleotides, the CDR3 is TGTGCCAGCCGAACACAGGGGGAGAGCACAGATACGCAGTATTTT. Protein sequence: CASRTQGESTDTQYF.